What follows describes a single T cell receptor beta chain. Its antigen is as yet unknown. The authors made the TRB cDNA libraries by 5' RACE using UMI labels. TCRdb re-called the 5' RACE reads, yielding one record per CDR3 amino acid sequence without DNA. Here the sample table reports tens of thousands of distinct CDR3 sequences. This sample is part of a study of CXCR3-negative and CXCR3-positive naive CD8 T cells. The study's findings and limits: Naive cells, whether CXCR3-negative or CXCR3-positive, had similar TRBV-TRBJ usage, while memory cells differed. When CXCR3-positive naive cells were set against CXCR3-negative naive cells, the former had more hydrophobic TRB CDR3s. Both of the naive subsets showed about the same high diversity, but memory CD8+ cells had much less.

This CDR3 has 12 amino acids. The germline V gene has CDR1 SGHDT and CDR2 YYEEEE. The genes are TRBV5-6 and TRBJ2-3. Sequencing was carried out using naive CXCR3+ CD8+ T cells from blood. Subset noted: CD45RO-CCR7+CD27+CD95- naive CD8+ T cells expressing CXCR3 (TNR3+). The TCR was taken from a human donor in good health. Some clones in this sample may be carry-over from other donors' samples. CDR3: CASTQTEDTQYF.